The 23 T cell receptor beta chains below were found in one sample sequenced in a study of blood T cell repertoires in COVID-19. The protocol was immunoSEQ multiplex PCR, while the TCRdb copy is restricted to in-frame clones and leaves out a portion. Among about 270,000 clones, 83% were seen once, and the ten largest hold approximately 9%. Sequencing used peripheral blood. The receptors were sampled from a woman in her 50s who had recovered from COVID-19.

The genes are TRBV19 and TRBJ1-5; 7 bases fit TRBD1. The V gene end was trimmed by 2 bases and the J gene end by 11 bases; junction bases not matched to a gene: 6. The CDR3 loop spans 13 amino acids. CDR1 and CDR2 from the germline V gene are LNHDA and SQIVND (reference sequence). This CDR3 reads CASSISGQLAQHF. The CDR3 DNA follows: TGTGCCAGTAGTATATCGGGACAGCTTGCCCAGCATTTT. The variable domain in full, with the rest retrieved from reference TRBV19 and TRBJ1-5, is DGGITQSPKYLFRKEGQNVTLSCEQNLNHDAMYWYRQDPGQGLRLIYYSQIVNDFQKGDIAEGYSVSREKKESFPLTVTSAQKNPTAFYLCASSISGQLAQHFGDGTRLSIL.

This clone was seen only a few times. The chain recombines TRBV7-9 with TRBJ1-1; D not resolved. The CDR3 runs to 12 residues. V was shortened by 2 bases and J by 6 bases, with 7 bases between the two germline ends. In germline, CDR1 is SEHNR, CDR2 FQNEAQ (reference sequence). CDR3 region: CASSLQVPEAFF. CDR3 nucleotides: TGTGCCAGCAGCTTACAGGTTCCTGAAGCTTTCTTT.

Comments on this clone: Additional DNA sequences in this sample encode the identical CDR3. DNA for the CDR3: TGTGCCAGCAGTTACTCGGGGGGGTACACAGATACGCAGTATTTT. This codes for CASSYSGGYTDTQYF. V gene TRBV6-5 combines with J gene TRBJ2-3, with 7 bases identical to TRBD2. The CDR3 runs to 15 residues. Trimming cost V 0 bases and J 2 bases; bases outside gene matches: 2. CDR1 MNHEY and CDR2 SVGAGI come from the germline V gene.

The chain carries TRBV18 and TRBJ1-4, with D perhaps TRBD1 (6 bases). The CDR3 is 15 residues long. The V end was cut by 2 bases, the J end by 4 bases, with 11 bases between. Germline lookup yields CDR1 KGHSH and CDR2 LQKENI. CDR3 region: CASSPLGQSNEKLFF. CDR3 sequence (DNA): TGTGCCAGCTCACCATTAGGACAGAGTAATGAAAAACTGTTTTTT.

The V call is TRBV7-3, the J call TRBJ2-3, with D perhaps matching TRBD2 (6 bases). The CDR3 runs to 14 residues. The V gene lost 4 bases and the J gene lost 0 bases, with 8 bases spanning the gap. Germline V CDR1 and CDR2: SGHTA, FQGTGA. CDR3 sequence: CASSSRGSTDTQYF. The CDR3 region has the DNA TGTGCCAGCAGCTCACGGGGGAGCACAGATACGCAGTATTTT. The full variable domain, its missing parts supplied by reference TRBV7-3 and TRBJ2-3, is GAGVSQTPSNKVTEKGKYVELRCDPISGHTALYWYRQSLGQGPEFLIYFQGTGAADDSGLPNDRFFAVRPEGSVSTLKIQRTERGDSAVYLCASSSRGSTDTQYFGPGTRLTVL.

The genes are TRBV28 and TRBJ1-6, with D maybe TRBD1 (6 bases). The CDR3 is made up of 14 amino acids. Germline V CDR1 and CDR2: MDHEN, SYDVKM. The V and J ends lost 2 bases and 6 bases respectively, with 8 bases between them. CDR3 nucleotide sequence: TGTGCCAGCAGTTTAGGGGGCGGTAATTCACCCCTCCACTTT. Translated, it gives CASSLGGGNSPLHF.

The CDR3 sequence is CASSPGQGAGTEAFF. The CDR3 DNA follows: TGTGCCAGCAGCCCAGGACAGGGGGCGGGCACTGAAGCTTTCTTT. V gene TRBV7-2 combines with J gene TRBJ1-1; 11 nucleotides line up with TRBD1. The length of the CDR3 is 15 residues. Germline assignment: CDR1 SGHTA and CDR2 FQGNSA. V shed 5 bases, J shed 4 bases, and the junction held 6 bases outside the gene matches.

CDR3 loop: CASSEGGPGDTQYF. In nucleotides, the CDR3 is TGTGCCAGCAGCGAGGGCGGCCCGGGGGATACGCAGTATTTT. The rearrangement uses TRBV9 and TRBJ2-3; possible D gene TRBD2, 5 bases. There are 14 residues in the CDR3. V was clipped by 3 bases and J by 6 bases, with 14 bases between them. Germline CDR1 SGDLS, CDR2 YYNGEE.

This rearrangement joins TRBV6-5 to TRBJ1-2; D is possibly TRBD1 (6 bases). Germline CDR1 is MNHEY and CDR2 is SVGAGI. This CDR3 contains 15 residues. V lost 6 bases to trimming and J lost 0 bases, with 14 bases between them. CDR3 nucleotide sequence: TGTGCCAGCAGCCCCGGGACACCAGCTAACTATGGCTACACCTTC. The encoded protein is CASSPGTPANYGYTF.

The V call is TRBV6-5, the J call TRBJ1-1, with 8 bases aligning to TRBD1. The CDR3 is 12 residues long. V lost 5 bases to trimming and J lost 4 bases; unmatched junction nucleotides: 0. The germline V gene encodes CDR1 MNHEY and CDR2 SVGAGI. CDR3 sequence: CASSQGATEAFF. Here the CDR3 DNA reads TGTGCCAGCAGTCAGGGGGCCACTGAAGCTTTCTTT.

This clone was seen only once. The CDR3 nucleotides read TGTGCCAGCAGCGTAGAGGGGGCGGGCGGGGAGCTGTTTTTT. This translates into CASSVEGAGGELFF. J is TRBJ2-2 and V is TRBV9, with TRBD1 identical over 7 bases. The V gene end was trimmed by 0 bases and the J gene end by 7 bases; junction bases not matched to a gene: 3. This CDR3 has 14 amino acids. Germline V gene lookup returns CDR1 SGDLS and CDR2 YYNGEE.

The CDR3: CASSTGGTSGRSEQFF. As DNA, the CDR3 is TGTGCCAGCAGTACAGGGGGGACTAGCGGGAGATCTGAGCAGTTCTTC. V and J are TRBV7-6 and TRBJ2-1, with 14 bases that match TRBD2. This CDR3 has 16 residues. CDR1 SGHVS and CDR2 FNYEAQ come from the germline V gene. V lost 6 bases to trimming and J lost 9 bases; unmatched junction nucleotides: 10.

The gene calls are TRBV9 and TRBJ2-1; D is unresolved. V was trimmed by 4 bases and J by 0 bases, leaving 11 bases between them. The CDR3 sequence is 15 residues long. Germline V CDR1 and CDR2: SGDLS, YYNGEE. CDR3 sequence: CASSRGGLSYNEQFF. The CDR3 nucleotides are TGTGCCAGCAGCCGAGGCGGTCTCTCCTACAATGAGCAGTTCTTC.

The CDR3 reads CASSWTVTYNEQFF. CDR3 nucleotides: TGTGCCAGCAGCTGGACAGTAACCTACAATGAGCAGTTCTTC. The chain uses TRBV5-6 and TRBJ2-1, with D maybe TRBD1 (6 bases). The V gene lost 3 bases and the J gene lost 2 bases, with 9 bases spanning the gap. Germline assignment: CDR1 SGHDT and CDR2 YYEEEE. This CDR3 contains 14 residues.

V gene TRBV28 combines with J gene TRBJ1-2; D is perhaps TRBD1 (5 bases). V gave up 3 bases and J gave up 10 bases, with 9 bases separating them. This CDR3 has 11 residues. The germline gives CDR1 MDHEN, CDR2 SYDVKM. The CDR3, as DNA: TGTGCCAGCAGTTTTCAGGGCCTCTACACCTTC. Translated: CASSFQGLYTF.

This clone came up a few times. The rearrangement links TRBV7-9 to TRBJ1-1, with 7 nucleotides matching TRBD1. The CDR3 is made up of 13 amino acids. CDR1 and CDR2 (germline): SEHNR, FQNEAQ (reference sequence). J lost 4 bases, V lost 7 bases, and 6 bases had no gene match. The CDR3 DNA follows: TGTGCCAGCACCTCTGCAGGGGGCACTGAAGCTTTCTTT. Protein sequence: CASTSAGGTEAFF.

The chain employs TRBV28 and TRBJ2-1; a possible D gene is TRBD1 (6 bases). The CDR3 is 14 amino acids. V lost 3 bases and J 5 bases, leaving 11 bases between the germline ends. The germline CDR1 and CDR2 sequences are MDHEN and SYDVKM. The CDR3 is CASSLQGLHNEQFF. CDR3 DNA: TGTGCCAGCAGTTTGCAGGGGTTGCACAATGAGCAGTTCTTC.

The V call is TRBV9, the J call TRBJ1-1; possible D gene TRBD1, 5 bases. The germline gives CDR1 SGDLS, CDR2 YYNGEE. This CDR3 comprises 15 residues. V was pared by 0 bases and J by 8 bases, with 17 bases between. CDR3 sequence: CASSVDPGVTVEAFF. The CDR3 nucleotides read TGTGCCAGCAGCGTAGATCCGGGGGTCACAGTCGAAGCTTTCTTT.

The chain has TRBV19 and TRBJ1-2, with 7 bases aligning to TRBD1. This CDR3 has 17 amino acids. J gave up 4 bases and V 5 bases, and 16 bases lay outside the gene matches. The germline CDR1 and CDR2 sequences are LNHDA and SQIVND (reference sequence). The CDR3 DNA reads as TGTGCCAGTAGTCGCTCCGGGACAGTCGCGATAAGCTATGGCTACACCTTC. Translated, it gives CASSRSGTVAISYGYTF.

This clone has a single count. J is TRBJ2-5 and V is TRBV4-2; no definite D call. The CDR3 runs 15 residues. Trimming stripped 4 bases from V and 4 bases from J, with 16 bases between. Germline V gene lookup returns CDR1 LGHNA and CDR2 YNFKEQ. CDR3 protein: CASSPTPARGETQYF. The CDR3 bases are TGTGCCAGCAGCCCTACCCCGGCCCGAGGAGAGACCCAGTACTTC.

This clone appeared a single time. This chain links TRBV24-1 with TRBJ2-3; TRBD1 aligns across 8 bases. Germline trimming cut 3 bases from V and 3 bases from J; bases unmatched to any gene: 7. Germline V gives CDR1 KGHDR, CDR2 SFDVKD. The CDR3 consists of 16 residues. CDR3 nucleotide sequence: TGTGCCACCAGTGATCCCACTCGGACAGGGACAGATACGCAGTATTTT. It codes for CATSDPTRTGTDTQYF.

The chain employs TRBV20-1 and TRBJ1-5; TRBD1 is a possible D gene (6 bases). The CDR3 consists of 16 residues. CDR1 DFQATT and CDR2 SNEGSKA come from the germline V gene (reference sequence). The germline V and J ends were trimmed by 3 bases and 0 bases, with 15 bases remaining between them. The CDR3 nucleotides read TGCAGTGCTAGTTCCTTCGGACAGTATAGCAATCAGCCCCAGCATTTT. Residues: CSASSFGQYSNQPQHF.

The DNA for the CDR3 is TGTGCCAGCAGCGTAGGGTCTCAGGGCGGCTACGAGCAGTACTTC. As protein: CASSVGSQGGYEQYF. The chain carries TRBV9 and TRBJ2-7; D may be TRBD1 (5 bases). Per the germline V gene, CDR1 is SGDLS and CDR2 is YYNGEE. Trimming removed 0 bases from V and 3 bases from J, with 13 bases in between. The CDR3 length is 15 residues.